This T cell receptor beta chain was sequenced during a study of shared clonotypes between healthy human individuals. General observations from the study: Sampling involved blood alone; tissue repertoires likely differ.

Per the germline V gene, CDR1 is MNHEY and CDR2 is SMNVEV (reference sequence). Losses at the gene ends were 2 bases for V and 2 bases for J; bases not matched to a gene: 5. The CDR3 totals 16 residues. The naive CD8 population came from CD45RO-negative cells selected for CCR7, without terminally differentiated effector memory CD45RA+ cells. The DNA input per sorted-subset replicate PCR was 150 to 200 ng, corresponding to 28,000 or so T cell genomes. The authors' processing: With immunoSEQ giving junction-only sequences and no quality scores, filtering differed. TCRdb keeps only in-frame clones here, not all; method: immunoSEQ multiplex PCR. V, J and clone size reflect that table, while D and trimming were determined from the DNA. The sample yields just over 2,000,000 clones, roughly 94% seen once. A word on this clone: Its antigen is not known.

The V call is TRBV27, the J call TRBJ2-7, with 11 positions matching TRBD1. Sequenced input: naive CD8+ T cells sorted from blood. The source is a young man in good health. This CDR3 is CASSLLGTGGAYEQYF. The DNA for the CDR3 is TGTGCCAGCAGTTTACTCGGGACAGGGGGAGCCTACGAGCAGTACTTC.